These 14 T cell receptor beta chains came from one sample sequenced in a study of T cell repertoires in cytomegalovirus infection. TCRdb reprocessed the reads via MiXCR and lists one record per CDR3 protein. The repertoire includes 650,000 to 850,000 distinct CDR3 sequences, about 29% of them detected once, and roughly 14% sits in the top ten. No antigen has been identified for these receptors. The sequencing here drew on cultured CD8+ T cells from PBMCs, taken from culture after CMV antigen stimulation. Source of these receptors: a human donor in good health (CMV status not recorded). Some clones in this sample may be carry-over from other donors' samples.

This clonotype was picked up a small number of times. The V and J genes are TRBV6-6 and TRBJ2-3, with D unclear. Germline V gene data show CDR1 as MNHNY and CDR2 as SVGAGI (reference sequence). Deletions cut 7 bases from V and 3 bases from J, with 20 bases between. The CDR3 runs 16 residues. As DNA, the CDR3 is TGTGCCAGCAATTATTTTGGGTGGAGCACTACAGATACGCAGTATTTT. Amino acid sequence: CASNYFGWSTTDTQYF.

This clonotype showed up many times. This chain joins TRBV19 and TRBJ2-4, with D possibly matching TRBD1 (6 bases). V gave up 9 bases and J gave up 2 bases, with 11 bases separating them. CDR3 length: 13 residues. The germline CDR1 and CDR2 sequences are LNHDA and SQIVND (reference sequence). The CDR3 reads CASTTGSKNIQYF. CDR3 sequence (DNA): TGTGCCAGCACCACAGGGTCCAAAAACATTCAGTACTTC.

A note on this clonotype: In this CDR3 the conserved last residue, phenylalanine or tryptophan, is missing, so a read error is likely. CDR3 nucleotide sequence: TGTGCCAGCCCCGGACTAGCAGCCACAGATACGCAGTATTCT. It yields the protein CASPGLAATDTQYS. V usage is TRBV7-9 and J usage is TRBJ2-3, with TRBD2 matching over 8 bases. Germline assignment: CDR1 SEHNR and CDR2 FQNEAQ (reference sequence). The J segment lost 2 bases and the V segment lost 8 bases, leaving 6 bases of the junction unmatched. The CDR3 totals 14 residues.

This rearrangement joins TRBV7-9 to TRBJ1-1; TRBD1 is a possible D gene (6 bases). The CDR3 length is 15 residues. Germline V gene lookup returns CDR1 SEHNR and CDR2 FQNEAQ (reference sequence). V lost 2 bases and J 1 base, leaving 11 bases between the germline ends. The CDR3 reads CASSLQGGGNTEAFF. CDR3 nucleotides: TGTGCCAGCAGCTTACAAGGGGGGGGGAACACTGAAGCTTTCTTT.

The chain couples TRBV10-3 to TRBJ2-2, with TRBD1 identical over 7 bases. This CDR3 comprises 18 residues. Germline V gene sequence: CDR1 ENHRY, CDR2 SYGVKD. The CDR3 reads CAILRHDSRTGYTGELFF. The CDR3 coding sequence is TGTGCTATCCTGCGCCACGACAGTCGGACAGGCTACACCGGGGAGCTGTTTTTT.

This clonotype was detected many times. The chain joins TRBV2 to TRBJ1-5; maybe TRBD1 (6 bases). The length of the CDR3 is 16 residues. V lost 2 bases and J lost 1, with 12 bases in between. Germline CDR1 and CDR2: SNHLY and FYNNEI. CDR3 residues: CASSEPRGGSNQPQHF. The CDR3 DNA sequence: TGTGCCAGCAGTGAACCCAGGGGAGGCAGCAATCAGCCCCAGCATTTT. The full variable domain, its missing parts supplied by reference TRBV2 and TRBJ1-5, is EPEVTQTPSHQVTQMGQEVILRCVPISNHLYFYWYRQILGQKVEFLVSFYNNEISEKSEIFDDQFSVERPDGSNFTLKIRSTKLEDSAMYFCASSEPRGGSNQPQHFGDGTRLSIL.

The chain combines TRBV28 with TRBJ1-5; 9 nucleotides agree with TRBD1. The CDR3 loop spans 14 amino acids. Germline loops: CDR1 MDHEN, CDR2 SYDVKM. The trim removed 4 bases at V and 5 bases at J, leaving 3 bases unmatched. DNA for the CDR3: TGTGCCAGCAGTTGGAGACAGGGGGATCAGCCCCAGCATTTT. As protein: CASSWRQGDQPQHF.

This chain connects TRBV18 to TRBJ2-1, with D possibly being TRBD1 or TRBD2 (5 bases each). The CDR3 is 15 residues long. The V end lost 3 bases, the J end lost 6 bases, and 15 bases lay between the germline ends. CDR1 is KGHSH and CDR2 is LQKENI in the germline V gene. CDR3 DNA sequence: TGTGCCAGCTCACCTTCCCTCGAGGGGATCAATGAGCAGTTCTTC. Amino acids: CASSPSLEGINEQFF.

This CDR3 reads CSARNPMGLGPYGYTF. CDR3 bases: TGCAGTGCTAGAAACCCCATGGGTCTGGGTCCGTATGGCTACACCTTC. V is TRBV20-1 and J is TRBJ1-2; D unclear. V was clipped by 2 bases and J by 5 bases, with 21 bases between them. The CDR3 has 16 residues. Germline lookup yields CDR1 DFQATT and CDR2 SNEGSKA (reference sequence).

V gene TRBV27 combines with J gene TRBJ2-7, with D maybe TRBD1 (5 bases). V was trimmed by 0 bases and J by 3 bases, leaving 9 bases between them. Germline V gives CDR1 MNHEY, CDR2 SMNVEV (reference sequence). The CDR3 consists of 14 residues. This CDR3 reads CASSLSNRLYEQYF. The CDR3 nucleotides are TGTGCCAGCAGTTTATCGAACAGGCTCTACGAGCAGTACTTC.

This clonotype has a handful of counts. This CDR3 reads CASSQGKAAGLDTGELFF. CDR3 nucleotide sequence: TGCGCCAGCAGCCAAGGGAAGGCAGCGGGACTAGACACCGGGGAGCTGTTTTTT. The J gene is TRBJ2-2, the V gene TRBV4-1; 8 bases are shared with TRBD2. This CDR3 has 18 residues. The germline CDR1 and CDR2 sequences are MGHRA and YSYEKL. Trimming at V came to 1 base and at J to 3 bases, leaving 10 bases not matched to a gene.

This clonotype was observed a few times. Written as DNA, the CDR3 is TGTGCCAGCAGTGGGACAGGGAATAACTATGGCTACACCTTC. Translation gives CASSGTGNNYGYTF. The chain couples TRBV12-3 or TRBV12-4 to TRBJ1-2; 9 bases line up with TRBD1. V gave up 5 bases and J gave up 1 base; unmatched junction bases: 2. CDR3 length: 14 amino acids.

This clonotype was found many times. The chain has TRBV7-2 and TRBJ2-1, with 10 bases fitting TRBD2. V lost 5 bases and J lost 9; bases outside the gene matches: 10. This CDR3 is built from 15 residues. Germline CDR1 SGHTA, CDR2 FQGNSA. Written as DNA, the CDR3 is TGTGCCAGCAGCGCCCCACAGCGGGGGGGCGTTGAGCAGTTCTTC. Translation: CASSAPQRGGVEQFF.

The CDR3 DNA sequence: TGTGCCAGCAGTCCAGCGGGGTGGCTAGACACTGAAGCTTTCTTT. Its translation: CASSPAGWLDTEAFF. The chain combines TRBV27 with TRBJ1-1; unclear D gene. Germline V gene data show CDR1 as MNHEY and CDR2 as SMNVEV (reference sequence). V was cut by 5 bases and J by 3 bases, with 16 bases left in between. There are 15 residues in the CDR3.